The present T cell receptor beta chain was sequenced within a study of response to subunit inactivated influenza vaccine. Of note for this clonotype: The antigen is not known.

The CDR3 extends over 16 amino acids. Germline assignment: CDR1 DFQATT and CDR2 SNEGSKA (reference sequence). V dropped 5 bases and J dropped 6; count of bases not matched to a gene: 14. TCRdb processed the RT-PCR reads anew with MiXCR; each CDR3 protein has one entry. The sample holds more than 550,000 distinct CDR3 sequences, about an eighth seen once. Study-wide results and limits: Few new T cells, the authors suggested, are recruited by each seasonal influenza vaccination.

The source of this sequence is a man aged 50 or older who received an inactivated influenza vaccine. The specimen comprised PBMCs from blood, sampled on the day of vaccination. This chain joins TRBV20-1 and TRBJ2-7, with 12 bases fitting TRBD1. The CDR3 nucleotides are TGCAGTGCTGCTAGCTTTTCCGGGACAGGGGGCGCCGAGCAGTACTTC. It encodes CSAASFSGTGGAEQYF.